This entry describes one TCR beta chain. The data originate from a study of blood T cell repertoires in COVID-19. Germline loops: CDR1 SEHNR, CDR2 FQNEAQ (reference sequence). This CDR3 has 16 residues. The trim removed 0 bases at V and 8 bases at J, leaving 8 bases unmatched. Produced via immunoSEQ multiplex PCR; TCRdb's table is partial and in-frame only. The repertoire consists of 120,000 to 150,000 clones, with 87% occurring once and the leading ten covering approximately 4%. The genes are TRBV7-9 and TRBJ1-4; TRBD1 aligns across 8 bases. Input material: PBMCs or T cells enriched from blood (not recorded which). This clonotype was obtained from a woman aged 40 to 50 who had been exposed to COVID-19. The DNA of the CDR3 is TGTGCCAGCAGCTTAGCGACGGGGACAGGAGTGGAAAAACTGTTTTTT. Translated: CASSLATGTGVEKLFF. The full variable domain, with the rest looked up from reference TRBV7-9 and TRBJ1-4, is DTGVSQNPRHKITKRGQNVTFRCDPISEHNRLYWYRQTLGQGPEFLTYFQNEAQLEKSRLLSDRFSAERPKGSFSTLEIQRTEQGDSAMYLCASSLATGTGVEKLFFGSGTQLSVL.